This T cell receptor beta chain originates from a study of early T cells in non-severe SARS-CoV-2 infection. Study observations and caveats: Clonotype matching in VDJdb favored anti-spike CD8 responses and did not capture private and CD4 specificities.

Individual cDNA molecules each received unique molecular identifiers attached to them. From the 5' RACE reads, TCRdb called clonotypes with MiXCR, one entry per CDR3 protein. In the table there are tens of thousands of distinct CDR3 sequences, 4.6% of which are singletons. This clonotype came up many times. What it recognizes is unknown. This receptor was identified in an adult who was a healthcare worker with PCR-confirmed SARS-CoV-2 infection or an uninfected control (not recorded which). Sample: whole blood.

CDR3 nucleotides: TGTGCCAGCAGCCGACTAATCGAGCAGTACTTC. Translated: CASSRLIEQYF. This rearrangement joins TRBV2 to TRBJ2-7; D may be TRBD2 (5 bases). Germline loops: CDR1 SNHLY, CDR2 FYNNEI. There are 11 residues in the CDR3. V lost 6 bases, J lost 6 bases, and 9 bases lay in between.